This TCR beta chain was captured by sequencing in a study of CD4+ T cells in melanoma. Losses at the gene ends were 4 bases for V and 13 bases for J; bases not matched to a gene: 15. The CDR3 is made up of 16 amino acids. Measured with immunoSEQ multiplex PCR; TCRdb has only the in-frame clones, and not every one. Of about 120,000 clones listed, roughly 90% are singletons. This receptor was taken from a human donor with melanoma. The chain uses TRBV5-3 and TRBJ2-1; 12 nucleotides align to TRBD2. TRBV5-3 is an ORF; its function is uncertain. The material sequenced was peripheral blood. CDR3 in amino acids: CARSETSGRLRTNQFF. CDR3 nucleotide sequence: TGTGCCAGAAGCGAGACTAGCGGGAGATTGAGGACGAACCAGTTCTTC.